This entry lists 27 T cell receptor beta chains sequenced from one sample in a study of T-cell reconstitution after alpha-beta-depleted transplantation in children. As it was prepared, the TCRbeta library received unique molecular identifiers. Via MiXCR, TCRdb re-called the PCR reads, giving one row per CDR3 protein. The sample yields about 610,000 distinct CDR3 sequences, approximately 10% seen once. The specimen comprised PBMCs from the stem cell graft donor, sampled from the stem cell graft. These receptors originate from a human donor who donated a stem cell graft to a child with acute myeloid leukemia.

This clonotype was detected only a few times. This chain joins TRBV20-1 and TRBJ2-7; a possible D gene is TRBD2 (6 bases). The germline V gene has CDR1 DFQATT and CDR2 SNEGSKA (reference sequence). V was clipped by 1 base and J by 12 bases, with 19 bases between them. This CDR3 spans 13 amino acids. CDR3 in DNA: TGCAGTGCTAGAGTGGAGGGAGGAGGTCGTGGGTACTTC. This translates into CSARVEGGGRGYF.

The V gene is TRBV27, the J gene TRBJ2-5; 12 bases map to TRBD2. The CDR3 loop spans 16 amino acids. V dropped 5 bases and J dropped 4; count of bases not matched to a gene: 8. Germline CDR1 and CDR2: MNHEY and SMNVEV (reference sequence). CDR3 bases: TGTGCCAGCAGTACACTAGCGGGGGGCCTTCGAGAGACCCAGTACTTC. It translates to CASSTLAGGLRETQYF.

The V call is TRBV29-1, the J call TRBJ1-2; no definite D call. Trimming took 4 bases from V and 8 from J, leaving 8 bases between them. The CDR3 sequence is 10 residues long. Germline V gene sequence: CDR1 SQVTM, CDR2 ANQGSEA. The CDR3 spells CSVVREGYTF. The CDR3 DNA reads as TGCAGCGTTGTGCGGGAAGGCTACACCTTC.

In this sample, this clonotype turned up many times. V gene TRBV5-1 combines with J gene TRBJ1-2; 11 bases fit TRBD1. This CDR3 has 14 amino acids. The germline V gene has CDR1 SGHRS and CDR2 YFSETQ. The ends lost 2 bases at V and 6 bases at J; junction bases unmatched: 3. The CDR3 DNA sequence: TGCGCCAGCAGCTTTGGACAGGGGGCGAATGGCTACACCTTC. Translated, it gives CASSFGQGANGYTF.

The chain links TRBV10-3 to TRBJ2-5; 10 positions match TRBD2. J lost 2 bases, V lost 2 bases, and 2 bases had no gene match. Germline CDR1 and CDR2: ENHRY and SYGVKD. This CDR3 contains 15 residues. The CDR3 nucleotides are TGTGCCATCAGTGAGGGACTAGCGGATCAAGAGACCCAGTACTTC. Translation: CAISEGLADQETQYF.

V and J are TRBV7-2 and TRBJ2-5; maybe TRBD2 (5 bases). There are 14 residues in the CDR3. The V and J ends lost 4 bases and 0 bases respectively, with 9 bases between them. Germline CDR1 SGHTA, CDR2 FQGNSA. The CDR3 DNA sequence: TGTGCCAGCAGCTCCGGGGTGTACCAAGAGACCCAGTACTTC. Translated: CASSSGVYQETQYF.

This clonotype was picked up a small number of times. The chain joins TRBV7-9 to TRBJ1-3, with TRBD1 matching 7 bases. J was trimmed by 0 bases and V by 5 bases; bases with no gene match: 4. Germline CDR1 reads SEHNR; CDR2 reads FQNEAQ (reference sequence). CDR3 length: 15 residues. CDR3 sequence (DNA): TGTGCCAGCAGCCCACAGGGGACCTCTGGAAACACCATATATTTT. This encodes CASSPQGTSGNTIYF. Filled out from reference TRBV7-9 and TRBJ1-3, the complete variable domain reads DTGVSQNPRHKITKRGQNVTFRCDPISEHNRLYWYRQTLGQGPEFLTYFQNEAQLEKSRLLSDRFSAERPKGSFSTLEIQRTEQGDSAMYLCASSPQGTSGNTIYFGEGSWLTVV.

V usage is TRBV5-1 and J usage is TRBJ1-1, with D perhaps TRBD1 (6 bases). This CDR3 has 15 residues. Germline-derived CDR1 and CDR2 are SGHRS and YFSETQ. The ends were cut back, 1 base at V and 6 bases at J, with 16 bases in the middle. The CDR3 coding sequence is TGCGCCAGCAGCTTGATTACAGGGAGGGCGGCTGAAGCTTTCTTT. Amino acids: CASSLITGRAAEAFF. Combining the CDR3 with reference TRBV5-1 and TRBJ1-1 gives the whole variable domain KAGVTQTPRYLIKTRGQQVTLSCSPISGHRSVSWYQQTPGQGLQFLFEYFSETQRNKGNFPGRFSGRQFSNSRSEMNVSTLELGDSALYLCASSLITGRAAEAFFGQGTRLTVV.

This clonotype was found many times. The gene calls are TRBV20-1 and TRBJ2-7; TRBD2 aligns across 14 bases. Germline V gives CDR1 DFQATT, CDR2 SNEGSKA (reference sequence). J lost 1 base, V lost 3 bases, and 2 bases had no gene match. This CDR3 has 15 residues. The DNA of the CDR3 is TGCAGTGCTAGGGGACTAGCGGGGGCTTCCTACGAGCAGTACTTC. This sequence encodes CSARGLAGASYEQYF.

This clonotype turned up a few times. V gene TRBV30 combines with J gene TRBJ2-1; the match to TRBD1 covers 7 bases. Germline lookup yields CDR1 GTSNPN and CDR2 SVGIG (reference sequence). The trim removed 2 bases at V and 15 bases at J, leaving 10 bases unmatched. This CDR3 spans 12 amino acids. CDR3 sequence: CAWSTKIQGLFF. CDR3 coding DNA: TGTGCCTGGAGTACCAAAATACAGGGGCTGTTCTTC.

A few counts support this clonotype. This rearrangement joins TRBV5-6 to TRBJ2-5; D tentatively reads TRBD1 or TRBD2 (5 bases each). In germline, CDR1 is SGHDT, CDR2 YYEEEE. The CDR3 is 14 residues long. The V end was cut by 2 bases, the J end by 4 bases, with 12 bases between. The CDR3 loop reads CASSFPGPGETQYF. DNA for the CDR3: TGTGCCAGCAGCTTCCCGGGACCGGGAGAGACCCAGTACTTC.

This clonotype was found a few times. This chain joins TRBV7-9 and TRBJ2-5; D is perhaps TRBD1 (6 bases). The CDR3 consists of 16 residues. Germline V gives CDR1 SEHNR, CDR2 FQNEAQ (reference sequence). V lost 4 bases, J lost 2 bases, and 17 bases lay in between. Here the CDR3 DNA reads TGTGCCAGCAGCTCCAGAACAGGGACACTACAAGAGACCCAGTACTTC. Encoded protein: CASSSRTGTLQETQYF. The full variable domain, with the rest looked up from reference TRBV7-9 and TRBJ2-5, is DTGVSQNPRHKITKRGQNVTFRCDPISEHNRLYWYRQTLGQGPEFLTYFQNEAQLEKSRLLSDRFSAERPKGSFSTLEIQRTEQGDSAMYLCASSSRTGTLQETQYFGPGTRLLVL.

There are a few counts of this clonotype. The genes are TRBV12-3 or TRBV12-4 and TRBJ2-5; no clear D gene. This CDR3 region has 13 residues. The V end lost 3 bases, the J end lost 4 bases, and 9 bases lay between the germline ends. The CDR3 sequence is CASSFGRIETQYF. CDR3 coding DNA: TGTGCCAGCAGTTTCGGCCGCATAGAGACCCAGTACTTC.

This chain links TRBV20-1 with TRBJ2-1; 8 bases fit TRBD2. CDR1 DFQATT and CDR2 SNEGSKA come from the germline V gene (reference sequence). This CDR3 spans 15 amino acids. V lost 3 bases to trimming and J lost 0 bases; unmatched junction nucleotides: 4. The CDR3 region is CSARTLAVSYNEQFF. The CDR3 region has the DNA TGCAGTGCTAGGACACTAGCGGTCTCCTACAATGAGCAGTTCTTC.

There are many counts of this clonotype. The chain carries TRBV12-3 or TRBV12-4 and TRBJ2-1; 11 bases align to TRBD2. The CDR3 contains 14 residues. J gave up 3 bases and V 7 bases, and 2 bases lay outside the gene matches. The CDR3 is CASKLAGVYNEQFF. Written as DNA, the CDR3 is TGTGCCAGCAAACTAGCGGGAGTCTACAATGAGCAGTTCTTC.

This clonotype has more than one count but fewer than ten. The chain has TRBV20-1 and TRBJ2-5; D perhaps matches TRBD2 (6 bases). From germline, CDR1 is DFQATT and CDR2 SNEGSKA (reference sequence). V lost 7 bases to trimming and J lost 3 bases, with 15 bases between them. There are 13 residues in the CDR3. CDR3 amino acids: CSVDGRGEETQYF. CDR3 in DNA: TGCAGTGTAGACGGGCGGGGCGAAGAGACCCAGTACTTC.

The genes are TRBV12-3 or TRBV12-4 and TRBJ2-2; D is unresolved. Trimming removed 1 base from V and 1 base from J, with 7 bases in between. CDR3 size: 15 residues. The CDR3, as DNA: TGTGCCAGCAGTTTAGTTTCGATGAACACCGGGGAGCTGTTTTTT. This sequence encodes CASSLVSMNTGELFF.

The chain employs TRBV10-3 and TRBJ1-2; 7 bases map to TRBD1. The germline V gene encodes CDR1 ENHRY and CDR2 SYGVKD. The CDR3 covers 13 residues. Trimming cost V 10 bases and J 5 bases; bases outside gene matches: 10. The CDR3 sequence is CATRGTALYGYTF. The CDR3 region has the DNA TGTGCCACCCGTGGGACAGCACTTTATGGCTACACCTTC.

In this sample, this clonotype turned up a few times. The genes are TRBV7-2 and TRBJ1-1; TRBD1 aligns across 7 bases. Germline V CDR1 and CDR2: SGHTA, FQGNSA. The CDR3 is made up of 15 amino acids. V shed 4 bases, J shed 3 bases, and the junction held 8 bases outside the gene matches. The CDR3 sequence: CASSSISTGDTEAFF. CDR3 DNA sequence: TGTGCCAGCAGCTCCATCTCAACAGGGGACACTGAAGCTTTCTTT.

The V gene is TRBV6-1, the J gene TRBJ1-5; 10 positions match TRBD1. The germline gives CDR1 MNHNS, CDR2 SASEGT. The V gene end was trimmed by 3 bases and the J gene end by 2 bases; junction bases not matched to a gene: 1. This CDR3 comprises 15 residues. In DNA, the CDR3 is TGTGCCAGCAGTGAGGACAGGGGGGGCAATCAGCCCCAGCATTTT. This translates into CASSEDRGGNQPQHF.

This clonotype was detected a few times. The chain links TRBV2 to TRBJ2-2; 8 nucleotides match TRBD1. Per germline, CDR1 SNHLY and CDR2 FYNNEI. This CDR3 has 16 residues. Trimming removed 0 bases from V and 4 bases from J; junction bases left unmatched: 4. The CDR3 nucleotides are TGTGCCAGCAGTGAAGCGCAGGGGACAGGCACCGGGGAGCTGTTTTTT. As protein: CASSEAQGTGTGELFF.

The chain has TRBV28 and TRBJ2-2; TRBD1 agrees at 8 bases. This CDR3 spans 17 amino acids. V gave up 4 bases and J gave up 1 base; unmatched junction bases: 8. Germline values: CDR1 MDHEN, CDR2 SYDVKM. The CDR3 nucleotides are TGTGCCAGCAGTTCCGTAGACAGGGGTCTGAACACCGGGGAGCTGTTTTTT. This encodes CASSSVDRGLNTGELFF.

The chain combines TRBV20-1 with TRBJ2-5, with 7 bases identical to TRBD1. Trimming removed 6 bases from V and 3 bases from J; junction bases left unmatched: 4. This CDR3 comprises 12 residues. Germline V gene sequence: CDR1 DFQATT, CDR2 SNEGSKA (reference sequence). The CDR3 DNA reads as TGCAGTGCAAACGACAGGGAAGAGACCCAGTACTTC. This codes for CSANDREETQYF.

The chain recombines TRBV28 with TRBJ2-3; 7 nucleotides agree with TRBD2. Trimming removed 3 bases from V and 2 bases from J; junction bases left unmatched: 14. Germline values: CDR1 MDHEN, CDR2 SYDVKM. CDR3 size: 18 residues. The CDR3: CASSFLVGRDADTDTQYF. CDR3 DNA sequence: TGTGCCAGCAGTTTCCTTGTGGGGAGGGACGCGGACACAGATACGCAGTATTTT.

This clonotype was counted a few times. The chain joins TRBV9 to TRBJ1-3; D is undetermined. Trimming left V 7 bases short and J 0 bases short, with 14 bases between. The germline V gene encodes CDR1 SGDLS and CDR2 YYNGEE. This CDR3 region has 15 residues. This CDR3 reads CASAQDGASGNTIYF. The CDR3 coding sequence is TGTGCCAGCGCCCAGGACGGAGCCTCTGGAAACACCATATATTTT. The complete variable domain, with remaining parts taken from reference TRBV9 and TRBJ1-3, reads DSGVTQTPKHLITATGQRVTLRCSPRSGDLSVYWYQQSLDQGLQFLIQYYNGEERAKGNILERFSAQQFPDLHSELNLSSLELGDSALYFCASAQDGASGNTIYFGEGSWLTVV.

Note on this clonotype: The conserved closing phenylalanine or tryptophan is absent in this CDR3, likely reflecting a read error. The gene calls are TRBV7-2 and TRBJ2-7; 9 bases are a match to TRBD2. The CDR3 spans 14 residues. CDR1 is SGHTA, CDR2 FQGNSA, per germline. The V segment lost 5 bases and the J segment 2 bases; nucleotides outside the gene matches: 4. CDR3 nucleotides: TGTGCCAGCAGCCCGACTAGCGGTCCCTACGAGCAGTACATC. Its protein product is CASSPTSGPYEQYI.

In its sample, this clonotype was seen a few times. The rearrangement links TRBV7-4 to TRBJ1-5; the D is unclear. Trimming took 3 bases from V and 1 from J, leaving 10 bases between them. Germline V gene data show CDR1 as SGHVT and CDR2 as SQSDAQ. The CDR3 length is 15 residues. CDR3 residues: CASSFRAESNQPQHF. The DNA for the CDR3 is TGTGCCAGCAGCTTCCGGGCAGAAAGCAATCAGCCCCAGCATTTT.